Listed below are T cell receptor beta chains from one sample, sequenced in a study of T cell changes during pregnancy in multiple sclerosis. Assay: immunoSEQ multiplex PCR; the TCRdb copy retains only in-frame clones and omits some. The table shows about 47,000 clones, with approximately 90% occurring only once. Sequencing used CD8+ T cells from peripheral blood mononuclear cells, obtained in the second trimester of pregnancy. The receptors originated from a female donor with multiple sclerosis, enrolled in a pregnancy study. Each CDR3 is given with its conserved first and last residue. D genes are given only for firm matches. Clone size is given for some rows only: seen once, a few or many times, or a class if the clone is expanded.

TRBV18,.,.,TRBJ1-1,CASSPGAGEAFF,TGTGCCAGCTCACCAGGAGCTGGGGAAGCTTTCTTT
TRBV5-1,.,TRBD2,TRBJ2-7,CASSLSSGSGYEQYF,TGCGCCAGCAGCTTGAGCAGCGGGAGCGGCTACGAGCAGTACTTC
TRBV13,.,.,TRBJ1-2,CASSLGRPPEYGYTF,TGTGCCAGCAGCTTAGGTAGGCCCCCGGAGTATGGCTACACCTTC
TRBV19,.,.,TRBJ1-1,CASSIYGMNTEAFF,TGTGCCAGTAGTATCTACGGGATGAACACTGAAGCTTTCTTT
TRBV6-5,once,.,TRBJ1-6,CASSNANHYNSPLHF,TGTGCCAGCAGCAACGCGAACCACTATAATTCACCCCTCCACTTT
TRBV2,.,TRBD2,TRBJ2-1,CASTGTIDNEQFF,TGTGCCAGCACTGGGACTATCGACAATGAGCAGTTCTTC
TRBV25-1,.,.,TRBJ2-5,CASSEGLGQTQYF,TGTGCCAGCAGTGAAGGACTCGGACAGACCCAGTACTTC
TRBV4-2,medium-sized,.,TRBJ1-3,CASSLNRELTGNTIYF,TGTGCCAGCAGCCTGAACAGGGAACTTACTGGAAACACCATATATTTT
TRBV9,.,.,TRBJ1-1,CASSEPQYPGVNTEAFF,TGTGCCAGCAGCGAACCCCAATATCCGGGGGTGAACACTGAAGCTTTCTTT
TRBV11-2,.,.,TRBJ2-2,CASSFGAGELFF,TGTGCCAGCAGCTTCGGGGCCGGGGAGCTGTTTTTT
TRBV29-1,.,.,TRBJ2-1,CSVLGGSVEQFF,TGCAGCGTACTGGGGGGATCCGTAGAGCAGTTCTTC
TRBV5-6,.,TRBD1,TRBJ2-2,CASSLEQGGTGELFF,TGTGCCAGCAGCTTGGAACAGGGGGGCACCGGGGAGCTGTTTTTT
TRBV15,.,TRBD2,TRBJ2-3,CATSRAGTSEADTQYF,TGTGCCACCAGCAGAGCTGGGACTAGCGAAGCAGATACGCAGTATTTT
TRBV7-9,.,TRBD1,TRBJ2-7,CASSFRDRGSSYEQYF,TGTGCCAGCAGCTTCCGGGACAGGGGATCCTCCTACGAGCAGTACTTC